The rows below give T cell receptor beta chains drawn from one sample of a study of blood T cell repertoires in COVID-19. Here immunoSEQ multiplex PCR was the method, and the copy in TCRdb shows in-frame clones only, minus some. The sample consists of 190,000 or so clones, about four fifths of them appearing once. The specimen sequenced was peripheral blood. The receptors derive from a man aged 50-60 years with active or convalescent COVID-19. Each CDR3 is given with its conserved first and last residue. D genes are given only for firm matches. Part of the rows lack a size; the others show once, few, many or a class for expanded clones.

D gene,J gene,V gene,clone size,CDR3 DNA,CDR3 protein
NA,TRBJ1-2,TRBV30,NA,TGTGCCTGGAGTGCCAGGGCAACCCTTGGCTACACCTTC,CAWSARATLGYTF
TRBD1,TRBJ1-1,TRBV27,NA,TGTGCCAGCAGACCTAAGGGACAGGGTGGGGGGAACACTGAAGCTTTCTTT,CASRPKGQGGGNTEAFF
NA,TRBJ2-3,TRBV7-6,NA,TGTGCCAGCAGCCCCCGACATACCTCCACAGATACGCAGTATTTT,CASSPRHTSTDTQYF
TRBD1,TRBJ1-2,TRBV9,NA,TGTGCCAGCAGCGAAGGGGGCGACTATGGCTACACCTTC,CASSEGGDYGYTF
TRBD1,TRBJ1-2,TRBV6-5,once,TGTGCCAGCAGTCCCGGACAGGGCCGAGGAGGCTACACCTTC,CASSPGQGRGGYTF
NA,TRBJ2-2,TRBV9,NA,TGTGCCAGCAGCGTAGACGGCGGGTACACCGGGGAGCTGTTTTTT,CASSVDGGYTGELFF
TRBD2,TRBJ2-1,TRBV4-1,NA,TGCGCCAGCAGCCCCCCCGGGGGCGGGGGGAAGTACAATGAGCAGTTCTTC,CASSPPGGGGKYNEQFF
NA,TRBJ2-7,TRBV11-2,NA,TGTGCCAGCAGCTTAACAGGAACTTACGAGCAGTACTTC,CASSLTGTYEQYF
NA,TRBJ1-3,TRBV5-6,NA,TGTGCCAGCAGCAGGAGAATCTCTGGAAACACCATATATTTT,CASSRRISGNTIYF
TRBD1,TRBJ1-2,TRBV29-1,NA,TGCAGCGTTGAGGCGGGACAGGGGGGTGGCTACACCTTC,CSVEAGQGGGYTF
TRBD2,TRBJ2-5,TRBV7-2,NA,TGTGCCAGCAGCTTGTACGGGGGGGTAGAGACCCAGTACTTC,CASSLYGGVETQYF
NA,TRBJ1-1,TRBV27,NA,TGTGCCAGCAAACACAGGGACACTGAAGCTTTCTTT,CASKHRDTEAFF
TRBD2,TRBJ2-1,TRBV5-1,NA,TGCGCCAGCAGCTCCGGTAGTAGCGGGAGGGCCCATTACAATGAGCAGTTCTTC,CASSSGSSGRAHYNEQFF
TRBD1,TRBJ2-1,TRBV11-2,NA,TGTGCCAGCAGCTTAACAGGGGTCATCTACAATGAGCAGTTCTTC,CASSLTGVIYNEQFF
NA,TRBJ2-1,TRBV25-1,NA,TGTGCCAGCAGTGCCACCCTGGGGGACTTTAGCTCCTACAATGAGCAGTTCTTC,CASSATLGDFSSYNEQFF
NA,TRBJ1-5,TRBV10-3,NA,TGTGCCATCAGTGAAGGACAGAGCAATCAGCCCCAGCATTTT,CAISEGQSNQPQHF
NA,TRBJ2-2,TRBV6-5,NA,TGTGCCAGCGGTCCCAGAGGGAACACCGGGGAGCTGTTTTTT,CASGPRGNTGELFF
TRBD1,TRBJ1-4,TRBV7-2,NA,TGTGCCAGCAGCTTCACAGGGGTGTTGCCTAATGAAAAACTGTTTTTT,CASSFTGVLPNEKLFF
TRBD1,TRBJ2-2,TRBV24-1,once,TGTGCCACCAGTGACCCGACAGGGGAGGACACCGGGGAGCTGTTTTTT,CATSDPTGEDTGELFF
NA,TRBJ1-1,TRBV6-6,NA,TGTGCCAGCAGTTATCTCTACACTGAAGCTTTCTTT,CASSYLYTEAFF
NA,TRBJ2-7,TRBV5-1,NA,TGCGCCAGCAGCTTGGGAGCGGGCGGCTCCTACGAGCAGTACTTC,CASSLGAGGSYEQYF
TRBD1,TRBJ1-6,TRBV28,NA,TGTGCCAGCAGGTCCCGGGACAGGGGGCCACCCCTCCACTTT,CASRSRDRGPPLHF